Described below is a single T cell receptor (beta chain) sequence and its context. Its antigen remains unidentified. Germline CDR1 GTSNPN, CDR2 SVGIG (reference sequence). CDR3 length: 13 residues. Trimming left V 6 bases short and J 0 bases short, with 12 bases between. This sample was included in a study of regulatory T cells in long-lasting Graves disease. Study summary: The study counted Graves' disease as persistent given over 5 years of antithyroid drugs and positive TSH receptor antibodies.

Arm-PCR of CDR3 regions and iRepertoire HTBI primers were used to build TCR beta libraries. TCRdb redid the calling of the multiplex PCR reads with MiXCR, one entry per CDR3 protein. Here the sample spans 450,000 or so distinct CDR3 sequences, more than 20% being singletons. Time point defined: persistent/refractory GD, antithyroid drugs over 5 years with positive TRAb. Making the TCR library involved RNA that had been extracted from PBMCs. Clinicians diagnosed Graves' disease using American Thyroid Association guidelines. Overall study results and limits: Newly diagnosed Graves' patients had higher TCR diversity than persistent ones. Favored gene segments in persistent disease were TRBV28, TRBJ1-2 and TRBJ2-5.

The rearrangement links TRBV30 to TRBJ2-7; D gene unclear. The sequencing here drew on peripheral blood mononuclear cells (PBMCs), taken when the disease was refractory, from a patient treated with antithyroid drugs. This TCR came from a female donor with Graves disease. The CDR3 DNA is TGTGCCTGTACTCAGGAGATCTCCTACGAGCAGTACTTC. Translation: CACTQEISYEQYF.